This T cell receptor (beta chain) comes out of a study of blood T cell repertoires in COVID-19. Study context: T cells, B-cell-depleted T cells, or PBMCs provided the cDNA or gDNA that served as material.

Only in-frame clones appear in the TCRdb table, and some are missing; sequencing was by immunoSEQ multiplex PCR. Counted here are about 95,000 clones, 70% to 85% occurring once; the ten biggest clones make up approximately 24%. This clone was observed a few times. The sequenced sample consisted of peripheral blood. The clonotype comes from a human donor in a cohort sampled during active COVID-19.

CDR3 protein: CASSPGGREKLFF. In nucleotides, the CDR3 is TGCGCCAGCAGCCCTGGAGGGAGAGAAAAACTGTTTTTT. J is TRBJ1-4 and V is TRBV10-1; the D is unclear. The CDR3 has 13 amino acids. Germline-derived CDR1 and CDR2 are WNHNN and SYGVQD (reference sequence). Trimming took 6 bases from V and 8 from J, leaving 13 bases between them.